The source of this TCR beta chain is a study of blood T cell repertoires in COVID-19. The overall study: Acute and convalescent COVID-19 specimens originated in the United States, Italy and Spain. Sources were T cells, B-cell-depleted T cells, or PBMCs; the material itself was cDNA or gDNA.

As processed by the authors: Estimated nucleated cell counts came from reference gene primer amplification. Repertoires were generated with immunoSEQ multiplex PCR, while TCRdb's copy carries only in-frame clones and drops some. Clone size and the V and J calls come from that table; the DNA yielded D and trimming. The data contain roughly 170,000 clones, more than 80% of them singletons. Sequencing was carried out using peripheral blood. The source is a human donor in a cohort sampled during active COVID-19.

CDR3 bases: TGTGCCAGCAGCTTAGTTGTACAGGGAGGGGTGGGAGACTATGGCTACACCTTC. Translation gives CASSLVVQGGVGDYGYTF. This chain uses TRBV11-2 with TRBJ1-2, with a possible D match to TRBD1 (6 bases). Trimming shortened V by 1 base and J by 3 bases, and 21 bases separated the two germline ends. The CDR3 is made up of 18 amino acids. The germline gives CDR1 SGHAT, CDR2 FQNNGV.